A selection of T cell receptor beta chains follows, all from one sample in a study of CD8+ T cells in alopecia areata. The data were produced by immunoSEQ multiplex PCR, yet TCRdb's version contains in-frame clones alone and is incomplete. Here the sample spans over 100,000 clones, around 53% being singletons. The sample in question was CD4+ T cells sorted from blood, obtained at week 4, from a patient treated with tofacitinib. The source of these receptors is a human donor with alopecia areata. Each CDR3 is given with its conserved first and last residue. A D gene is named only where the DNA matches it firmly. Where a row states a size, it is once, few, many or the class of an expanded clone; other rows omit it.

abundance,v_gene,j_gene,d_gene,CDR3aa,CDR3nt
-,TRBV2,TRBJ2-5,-,CASSQETQYF,TGTGCCAGCAGCCAAGAGACCCAGTACTTC
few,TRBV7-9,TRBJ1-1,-,CASSLPGGVNTEAFF,TGTGCCAGCAGCTTACCCGGCGGGGTAAACACTGAAGCTTTCTTT
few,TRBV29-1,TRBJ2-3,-,CSVEERPFGADTQYF,TGCAGCGTTGAAGAACGCCCCTTTGGGGCAGATACGCAGTATTTT
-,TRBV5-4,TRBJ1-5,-,CASSLGMGGGNQPQHF,TGTGCCAGCAGCTTGGGGATGGGGGGCGGAAATCAGCCCCAGCATTTT
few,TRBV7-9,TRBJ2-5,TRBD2,CASSLTSGSRETQYF,TGTGCCAGCAGCTTGACTAGCGGGAGTAGGGAGACCCAGTACTTC
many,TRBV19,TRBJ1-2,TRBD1,CASSSNRGNYGYTF,TGTGCCAGTAGTAGCAACAGGGGAAACTATGGCTACACCTTC
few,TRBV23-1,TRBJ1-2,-,CASSQPRRWGGYTF,TGCGCCAGCAGTCAACCCCGCCGGTGGGGCGGCTACACCTTC
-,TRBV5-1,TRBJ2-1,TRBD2,CASSGLPGTSGSTYNEQFF,TGCGCCAGCAGCGGCCTCCCGGGGACTAGCGGGTCTACCTACAATGAGCAGTTCTTC
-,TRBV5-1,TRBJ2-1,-,CASSLRSVRDSSNEQFF,TGCGCCAGCAGCCTCCGTTCGGTCCGGGACTCGTCCAATGAGCAGTTCTTC
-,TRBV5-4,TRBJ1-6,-,CASSPDPSAGHSPLHF,TGTGCCAGCAGCCCAGACCCGTCTGCTGGGCACTCACCCCTCCACTTT
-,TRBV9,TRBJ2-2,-,CASSVVTLASNTGELFF,TGTGCCAGCAGCGTAGTAACCCTAGCGTCGAACACCGGGGAGCTGTTTTTT
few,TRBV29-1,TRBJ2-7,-,CSVQAPTAGEQYF,TGCAGCGTACAAGCCCCGACAGCTGGGGAGCAGTACTTC
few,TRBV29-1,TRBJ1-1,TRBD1,CSVEGIGGAGMNTEAFF,TGCAGCGTTGAAGGAATAGGGGGCGCCGGGATGAACACTGAAGCTTTCTTT
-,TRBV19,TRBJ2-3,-,CASSKGTPDTDTQYF,TGTGCCAGTAGTAAAGGGACACCTGATACAGATACGCAGTATTTT
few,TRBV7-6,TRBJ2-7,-,CASSQRSYEQYF,TGTGCCTCCAGCCAGCGGAGCTACGAGCAGTACTTC
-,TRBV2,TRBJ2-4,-,CASSEAWGDIQYF,TGTGCCAGCAGTGAAGCGTGGGGGGACATTCAGTACTTC
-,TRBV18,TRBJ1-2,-,CASSPPLGRNYGYTF,TGTGCCAGCTCACCACCGCTCGGCCGCAACTATGGCTACACCTTC
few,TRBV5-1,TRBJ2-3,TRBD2,CASTPFGLAGGSTDTQYF,TGCGCCAGCACTCCTTTCGGACTAGCGGGGGGAAGCACAGATACGCAGTATTTT
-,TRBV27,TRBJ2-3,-,CASSLKGGPRGDTQYF,TGTGCCAGCAGTTTAAAAGGGGGGCCTCGGGGAGATACGCAGTATTTT
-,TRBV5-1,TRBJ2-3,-,CASSLETDTQYF,TGCGCCAGCAGCTTGGAGACAGATACGCAGTATTTT
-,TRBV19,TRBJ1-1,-,CASSIAQAGHTEAFF,TGTGCCAGTAGTATTGCTCAGGCAGGTCACACTGAAGCTTTCTTT
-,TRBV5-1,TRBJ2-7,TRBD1,CASSSPGTGDYEQYF,TGCGCCAGCAGCTCTCCAGGGACAGGTGACTACGAGCAGTACTTC
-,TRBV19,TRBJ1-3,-,CASSIDGTSGNTIYF,TGTGCCAGTAGTATCGACGGAACCTCTGGAAACACCATATATTTT
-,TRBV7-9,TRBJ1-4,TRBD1,CASSPGGEKLFF,TGTGCCAGCAGCCCAGGGGGCGAAAAACTGTTTTTT
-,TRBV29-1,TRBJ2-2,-,CSAPRGAGSGELFF,TGCAGCGCACCGCGAGGGGCAGGGTCCGGGGAGCTGTTTTTT
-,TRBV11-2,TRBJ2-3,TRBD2,CASSLRTSGRFTDTQYF,TGTGCCAGCAGCCTTCGGACTAGCGGGAGGTTCACAGATACGCAGTATTTT
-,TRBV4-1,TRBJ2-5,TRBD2,CASNLAGGPETQYF,TGCGCCAGCAACCTAGCGGGAGGGCCGGAGACCCAGTACTTC
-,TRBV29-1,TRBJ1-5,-,CSVREGVQPQHF,TGCAGCGTTCGGGAGGGTGTTCAGCCCCAGCATTTT
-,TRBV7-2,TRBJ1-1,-,CASSLPQTEKAFF,TGTGCCAGCAGCTTACCGCAGACCGAGAAAGCTTTCTTT
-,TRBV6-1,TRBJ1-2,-,CASTLRGASVYGYTF,TGTGCCAGCACCCTGCGGGGGGCGTCAGTCTATGGCTACACCTTC
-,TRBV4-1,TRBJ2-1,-,CASSQPTRGRNEQFF,TGCGCCAGCAGCCAACCTACCCGGGGGCGCAATGAGCAGTTCTTC
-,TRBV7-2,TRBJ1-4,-,CASSPSWDGTLGKLFF,TGTGCCAGCAGCCCATCCTGGGACGGCACCTTGGGAAAACTGTTTTTT
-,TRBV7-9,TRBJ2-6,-,CASSLAESDLSF,TGTGCCAGCAGCTTAGCGGAATCAGACCTCTCTTTC
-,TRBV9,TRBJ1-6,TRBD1,CASSPSGTGYSPLHF,TGTGCCAGCAGCCCATCCGGGACAGGGTATTCACCCCTCCACTTT
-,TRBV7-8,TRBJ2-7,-,CASSLGGLNYEQYF,TGTGCCAGCAGCTTAGGAGGGCTTAACTACGAGCAGTACTTC
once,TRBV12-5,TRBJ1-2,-,CASGLVQRVGYTF,TGTGCTAGTGGTTTGGTCCAGCGGGTTGGCTACACCTTC
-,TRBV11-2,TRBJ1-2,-,CASSSYTQGYPGYTF,TGTGCCAGCAGCTCCTACACCCAGGGTTATCCTGGCTACACCTTC
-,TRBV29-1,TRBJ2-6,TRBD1,CSVGQGSGANVLTF,TGCAGCGTCGGACAGGGCTCTGGGGCCAACGTCCTGACTTTC
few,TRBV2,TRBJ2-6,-,CASTRGGANVLTF,TGTGCCAGTACGAGGGGAGGGGCCAACGTCCTGACTTTC
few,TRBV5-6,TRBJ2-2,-,CASSLLLVNTGELFF,TGTGCCAGCAGCTTGTTGCTTGTGAACACCGGGGAGCTGTTTTTT
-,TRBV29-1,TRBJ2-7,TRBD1,CSVAHGQGSYEQYF,TGCAGCGTTGCCCACGGACAGGGATCCTACGAGCAGTACTTC
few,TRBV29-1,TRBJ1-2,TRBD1,CSGGTGEGYTF,TGCAGCGGTGGGACAGGGGAAGGCTACACCTTC
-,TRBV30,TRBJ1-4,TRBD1,CAWDRATNEKLFF,TGTGCCTGGGACAGGGCGACTAATGAAAAACTGTTTTTT
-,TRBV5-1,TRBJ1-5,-,CASSLGPTSNQPQHF,TGCGCCAGCAGCTTGGGTCCCACCAGCAATCAGCCCCAGCATTTT
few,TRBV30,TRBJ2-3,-,CAWSVFPDTQYF,TGTGCCTGGAGTGTGTTCCCAGATACGCAGTATTTT
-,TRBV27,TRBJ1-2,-,CASSPLQGLYGYTF,TGTGCCAGCAGTCCCTTACAGGGACTCTATGGCTACACCTTC
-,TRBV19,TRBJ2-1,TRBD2,CARGAGGFESYNEQFF,TGTGCCCGTGGGGCGGGAGGGTTCGAATCCTACAATGAGCAGTTCTTC
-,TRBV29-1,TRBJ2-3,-,CSVEHSGADTQYF,TGCAGCGTTGAACATAGCGGCGCAGATACGCAGTATTTT
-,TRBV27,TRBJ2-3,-,CGAGRRNTDTQYF,TGTGGGGCAGGTCGGCGGAACACAGATACGCAGTATTTT
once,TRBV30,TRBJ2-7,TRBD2,CAWTFGLASSEQYF,TGTGCCTGGACCTTCGGACTAGCTTCTTCCGAGCAGTACTTC
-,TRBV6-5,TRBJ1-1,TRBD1,CASSFGQGGNTEAFF,TGTGCCAGCAGTTTCGGGCAGGGGGGGAACACTGAAGCTTTCTTT
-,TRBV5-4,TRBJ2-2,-,CASSLNTGELFF,TGTGCCAGCAGCTTGAACACCGGGGAGCTGTTTTTT
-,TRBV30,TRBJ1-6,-,CAWTLGGNSPLHF,TGTGCCTGGACCCTGGGGGGAAATTCACCCCTCCACTTT
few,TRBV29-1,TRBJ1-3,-,CSVTGRSSGNTIYF,TGCAGCGTTACGGGCCGGAGCTCTGGAAACACCATATATTTT
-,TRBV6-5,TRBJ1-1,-,CASSYRGYTEAFF,TGTGCCAGCAGTTACAGGGGTTACACTGAAGCTTTCTTT
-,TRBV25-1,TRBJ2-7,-,CASKGERYEQYF,TGTGCCAGCAAAGGGGAGAGGTACGAGCAGTACTTC